The clone carrying this T cell receptor (beta chain) was recorded once. The data derive from a study of T cell responses to AZD1222 COVID-19 vaccine. The J segment lost 0 bases and the V segment lost 5 bases, leaving 6 bases of the junction unmatched. The V gene's germline CDR1 is MGHRA and CDR2 YSYEKL. This CDR3 region has 15 residues. Data came from immunoSEQ multiplex PCR; TCRdb stores just in-frame clones and leaves some out. Here the sample spans about 190,000 clones, roughly 88% being singletons. V and J are TRBV4-1 and TRBJ2-7; 8 nucleotides match TRBD1. The TCR was taken from an adult in good health. Sequenced here: peripheral blood, sampled on day 0 of AZD1222 vaccination. DNA for the CDR3: TGCGCCAGCAGCTTCCGGACAGGGAACTCCTACGAGCAGTACTTC. It encodes CASSFRTGNSYEQYF.